Below, 30 T cell receptor beta chains from the same sample are listed, as sequenced in a study of identical twins. Via MiXCR, TCRdb re-called the 5' RACE reads, giving one row per CDR3 protein. The sample carries 450,000 to 600,000 distinct CDR3 sequences, 20% to 25% recorded once. The same specimen was also included in a second study, on yellow fever vaccine responses in identical twins.

The material sequenced was CD4+ T cells sorted from blood. The source of these receptors is a woman in her late teens or twenties in good health.

This clonotype was seen a few times. The chain has TRBV18 and TRBJ2-7, with 8 nucleotides matching TRBD1. The CDR3 extends over 15 amino acids. V lost 2 bases and J lost 0; bases outside the gene matches: 3. Germline-derived CDR1 and CDR2 are KGHSH and LQKENI. The CDR3 spells CASSPAGQVSYEQYV. The CDR3 bases are TGTGCCAGCTCACCAGCGGGACAGGTCTCCTACGAGCAGTACGTC.

This clonotype was seen more than once but under ten times. This rearrangement joins TRBV10-2 to TRBJ2-5, with D tentatively TRBD2 (6 bases). V was trimmed by 7 bases and J by 5 bases, leaving 8 bases between them. Germline V gene lookup returns CDR1 WSHSY and CDR2 SAAADI. CDR3 size: 11 residues. Here the CDR3 reads CASKREETQYF. CDR3 nucleotides: TGCGCCAGCAAACGGGAGGAGACCCAGTACTTC.

This clonotype was counted a few times. The genes are TRBV20-1 and TRBJ1-1; TRBD1 might be the D (5 bases). Germline values: CDR1 DFQATT, CDR2 SNEGSKA (reference sequence). CDR3 size: 16 residues. Trimming shortened V by 3 bases and J by 0 bases, and 17 bases separated the two germline ends. The CDR3 region is CSARPWGYDMNTEAFF. CDR3 nucleotides: TGCAGTGCTAGGCCTTGGGGGTACGACATGAACACTGAAGCTTTCTTT.

J is TRBJ2-6 and V is TRBV24-1; D is undetermined. The V end lost 4 bases, the J end lost 0 bases, and 15 bases lay between the germline ends. CDR1 and CDR2 from the germline V gene are KGHDR and SFDVKD. This CDR3 is built from 18 residues. CDR3: CATSDAEADFSGANVLTF. The CDR3, as DNA: TGTGCCACCAGTGACGCGGAAGCAGATTTCTCTGGGGCCAACGTCCTGACTTTC.

This rearrangement joins TRBV5-5 to TRBJ2-7; TRBD1 aligns across 8 bases. CDR3 size: 14 residues. The junction had 6 bases not matched to a gene; V was cut back by 0 bases and J by 7 bases. The germline V gene has CDR1 SGHKS and CDR2 YYEKEE (reference sequence). The CDR3 region has the DNA TGTGCCAGCAGCTTGGGACAGGGGATGGGGGAGCAGTACGTC. Amino acid sequence: CASSLGQGMGEQYV.

This clonotype turned up a few times. V usage is TRBV5-1 and J usage is TRBJ2-2, with 9 bases that match TRBD1. The junction had 18 bases not matched to a gene; V was cut back by 2 bases and J by 4 bases. Germline V lookup: CDR1 SGHRS, CDR2 YFSETQ. The CDR3 length is 20 residues. The CDR3 DNA reads TGCGCCAGCAGCTTTATGCCCCTCGGGACAGGGACCGGAGGCACCGGGGAGCTGTTTTTT. Residues: CASSFMPLGTGTGGTGELFF. The full variable domain, in which reference TRBV5-1 and TRBJ2-2 provide the parts outside the CDR3, is KAGVTQTPRYLIKTRGQQVTLSCSPISGHRSVSWYQQTPGQGLQFLFEYFSETQRNKGNFPGRFSGRQFSNSRSEMNVSTLELGDSALYLCASSFMPLGTGTGGTGELFFGEGSRLTVL.

This clonotype was observed a few times. The V gene is TRBV12-3 or TRBV12-4, the J gene TRBJ2-1; maybe TRBD2 (6 bases). This CDR3 contains 16 residues. V lost 2 bases, J lost 6 bases, and 17 bases lay in between. The CDR3 DNA sequence: TGTGCCAGCAGTTTAAGGCGGCAGCGGGCCCGCAATGAGCAGTTCTTC. Residues: CASSLRRQRARNEQFF.

This clonotype has only a few counts. The chain links TRBV21-1 to TRBJ2-3; the DNA was not used to check the table's D call, TRBD1. TRBV21-1 is flagged as a pseudogene. CDR3 length: 13 residues. CDR3 nucleotides: TGTGCCAGCAGCAAAGAGGCCATGGTCCCTCAGTATTTT. This gives the protein CASSKEAMVPQYF.

The chain uses TRBV5-1 and TRBJ2-1; 8 bases match TRBD2. CDR3 size: 15 residues. J gave up 4 bases and V 3 bases, and 6 bases lay outside the gene matches. The germline gives CDR1 SGHRS, CDR2 YFSETQ. As DNA, the CDR3 is TGCGCCAGCAGCTCTTTAGCGGGGATTTACAATGAGCAGTTCTTC. It yields the protein CASSSLAGIYNEQFF.

The V and J genes are TRBV5-1 and TRBJ2-6; a weak D match, TRBD1 (5 bases). There are 16 residues in the CDR3. V was pared by 0 bases and J by 0 bases, with 7 bases between. The germline CDR1 and CDR2 sequences are SGHRS and YFSETQ. The CDR3 DNA follows: TGCGCCAGCAGCTTGGATGGACACTCTGGGGCCAACGTCCTGACTTTC. Its protein is CASSLDGHSGANVLTF.

This chain connects TRBV7-9 to TRBJ2-1; no reliable D call. Germline V gene sequence: CDR1 SEHNR, CDR2 FQNEAQ (reference sequence). The CDR3 is 12 residues long. The V and J ends lost 4 bases and 6 bases respectively, with 7 bases between them. The DNA for the CDR3 is TGTGCCAGCAGCTCCGACGGCAATGAGCAGTTCTTC. As protein: CASSSDGNEQFF.

The CDR3 DNA reads as TGCAGCGTCCGTCCAACAGCGTCTGGAAACACCATATATTTT. The encoded protein is CSVRPTASGNTIYF. This chain uses TRBV29-1 with TRBJ1-3, with D unresolved. Germline-derived CDR1 and CDR2 are SQVTM and ANQGSEA. The CDR3 is made up of 14 amino acids. V lost 6 bases and J 1 base, leaving 13 bases between the germline ends.

This clonotype was detected only a few times. The rearrangement uses TRBV24-1 and TRBJ2-1; 9 nucleotides align to TRBD2. Germline-derived CDR1 and CDR2 are KGHDR and SFDVKD. This CDR3 region has 17 residues. Germline trimming cut 5 bases from V and 4 bases from J; bases unmatched to any gene: 11. The DNA for the CDR3 is TGTGCCACCAGTGGAGGATCAGCGGGGGGAAAATACAATGAGCAGTTCTTC. Translation: CATSGGSAGGKYNEQFF.

The CDR3 nucleotides are TGTGCCACCAGTGATATCAACTATGGCTACACCTTC. It encodes CATSDINYGYTF. The chain couples TRBV24-1 to TRBJ1-2; no clear D gene. The germline V gene has CDR1 KGHDR and CDR2 SFDVKD. Trimming removed 3 bases at V and 2 bases at J, with 3 bases between. The CDR3 length is 12 residues.

This sequence joins TRBV27 and TRBJ1-5; the D is unclear. Germline assignment: CDR1 MNHEY and CDR2 SMNVEV (reference sequence). This CDR3 is 15 amino acids long. Trimming cost V 4 bases and J 7 bases, with 17 bases left between them. The CDR3 reads CASSSWRGGLQPQHF. CDR3 bases: TGTGCCAGCAGTTCTTGGCGAGGAGGGTTGCAGCCCCAGCATTTT.

Concerning this clonotype: The junction departs from the called germline gene at one end, perhaps through a read error. This chain connects TRBV5-1 to TRBJ2-1, with D perhaps assigned TRBD1 or TRBD2 (6 bases each). This CDR3 spans 15 amino acids. Looked up from germline, CDR1 is SGHRS and CDR2 is YFSETQ. As DNA, the CDR3 is TGCGCCAGCAGCTTGTCCGGGGGCCCCTACAATAAGCAGTTCTTC. Protein product: CASSLSGGPYNKQFF.

This clonotype was found a few times. The J gene is TRBJ2-3, the V gene TRBV5-6; 9 bases are a match to TRBD1. The trim removed 0 bases at V and 4 bases at J, leaving 3 bases unmatched. The CDR3 extends over 15 amino acids. Germline lookup yields CDR1 SGHDT and CDR2 YYEEEE. The CDR3: CASSLGRQGADTQYF. The CDR3 region has the DNA TGTGCCAGCAGCTTGGGTCGACAGGGGGCAGATACGCAGTATTTT.

The V call is TRBV20-1, the J call TRBJ2-3; 7 nucleotides match TRBD2. CDR3 length: 17 amino acids. Germline CDR1 DFQATT, CDR2 SNEGSKA (reference sequence). Germline trimming cut 3 bases from V and 2 bases from J; bases unmatched to any gene: 14. The CDR3 nucleotides are TGCAGTGCTAGCCGAGGCCCTCTAGCGGTAACCACAGATACGCAGTATTTT. Translation: CSASRGPLAVTTDTQYF.

This chain joins TRBV12-3 or TRBV12-4 and TRBJ1-6, with a possible D match to TRBD1 (5 bases). Trimming shortened V by 6 bases and J by 7 bases, and 13 bases separated the two germline ends. This CDR3 spans 14 amino acids. The CDR3 is CASSLAGGNSPLHF. The CDR3 nucleotides read TGTGCCAGCAGCCTCGCGGGGGGAAATTCACCCCTCCACTTT.

The rearrangement uses TRBV28 and TRBJ2-3; D tentatively reads TRBD1 or TRBD2 (5 bases each). CDR3 length: 18 amino acids. The germline V and J ends were trimmed by 5 bases and 2 bases, with 23 bases remaining between them. Germline CDR1 is MDHEN and CDR2 is SYDVKM. For the CDR3, the DNA is TGTGCCAGCAGTCCCCCTCGGGGCGGCCCCAGTGACACAGATACGCAGTATTTT. Protein sequence: CASSPPRGGPSDTDTQYF.

The chain recombines TRBV20-1 with TRBJ2-3, with D hard to call. Trimming removed 4 bases at V and 6 bases at J, with 8 bases between. Germline CDR1 reads DFQATT; CDR2 reads SNEGSKA (reference sequence). The CDR3 has 11 residues. The chain's CDR3 is CSATLVDTQYF. DNA of the CDR3: TGCAGTGCTACACTCGTGGATACGCAGTATTTT.

The gene calls are TRBV5-1 and TRBJ2-5; D perhaps matches TRBD1 (7 bases). The CDR3 runs to 16 residues. Trimming shortened V by 4 bases and J by 4 bases, and 20 bases separated the two germline ends. Looked up from germline, CDR1 is SGHRS and CDR2 is YFSETQ. CDR3 nucleotide sequence: TGCGCCAGCAGCCGTCGGAGGGGACAGAACCCAGAGACCCAGTACTTC. This codes for CASSRRRGQNPETQYF.

This clonotype occurred a few times. The V and J genes are TRBV7-2 and TRBJ1-2, with TRBD1 identical over 9 bases. The CDR3 loop spans 13 amino acids. V shed 4 bases, J shed 8 bases, and the junction held 5 bases outside the gene matches. Germline V gene sequence: CDR1 SGHTA, CDR2 FQGNSA. CDR3 sequence (DNA): TGTGCCAGCAGCTGGGACAGGGACGGCGGCTACACCTTC. Translated: CASSWDRDGGYTF.

The rearrangement uses TRBV7-9 and TRBJ2-2, with D unresolved. This CDR3 comprises 11 residues. The germline V gene has CDR1 SEHNR and CDR2 FQNEAQ (reference sequence). Trimming removed 5 bases at V and 10 bases at J, with 8 bases between. The CDR3 here is CASSRTLELFF. The DNA for the CDR3 is TGTGCCAGCAGCCGGACCCTGGAGCTGTTTTTT.

This clonotype appeared a few times. The chain recombines TRBV6-1 with TRBJ2-6; 12 bases are a match to TRBD2. Germline lookup yields CDR1 MNHNS and CDR2 SASEGT. The J segment lost 0 bases and the V segment lost 6 bases, leaving 6 bases of the junction unmatched. The CDR3 has 18 amino acids. Here the CDR3 reads CASRVLAGGLSGANVLTF. The CDR3 nucleotides are TGTGCCAGCAGGGTACTAGCGGGGGGACTCTCTGGGGCCAACGTCCTGACTTTC.

This clonotype has more than one count but fewer than ten. The gene calls are TRBV7-9 and TRBJ2-1, with 12 bases matching TRBD2. Germline lookup yields CDR1 SEHNR and CDR2 FQNEAQ (reference sequence). The CDR3 loop spans 15 amino acids. The V segment lost 5 bases and the J segment 4 bases; nucleotides outside the gene matches: 3. The CDR3 here is CASSKTSGGYNEQFF. CDR3 in DNA: TGTGCCAGCAGCAAAACTAGCGGGGGGTACAATGAGCAGTTCTTC.

The V and J genes are TRBV20-1 and TRBJ2-1; no clear D. V was clipped by 0 bases and J by 8 bases, with 20 bases between them. From germline, CDR1 is DFQATT and CDR2 SNEGSKA (reference sequence). The CDR3 is 16 residues long. CDR3 region: CSARDRLRNRADEQFF. In nucleotides, the CDR3 is TGCAGTGCTAGAGACCGGTTGAGGAACCGCGCCGATGAGCAGTTCTTC.

CDR3 sequence reads: CASSKAGRVRYSGANVLTF. The DNA for the CDR3 is TGTGCCAGCAGCAAAGCGGGACGCGTACGATACTCTGGGGCCAACGTCCTGACTTTC. V usage is TRBV11-1 and J usage is TRBJ2-6; TRBD2 aligns across 7 bases. The CDR3 covers 19 residues. The trim removed 5 bases at V and 0 bases at J, leaving 13 bases unmatched. Germline-derived CDR1 and CDR2 are SGHAT and FQDESV (reference sequence).

This clonotype has only a few counts. The rearrangement joins TRBV12-3 or TRBV12-4 to TRBJ2-7; 8 bases agree with TRBD2. V lost 4 bases, J lost 1 base, and 9 bases stayed unmatched. CDR3 length equals 16 residues. The chain's CDR3 is CASSSRGLAGSYEQYF. The CDR3 region has the DNA TGTGCCAGCAGTTCCAGAGGGCTAGCGGGTTCCTACGAGCAGTACTTC.

V and J are TRBV6-6 and TRBJ2-4; 7 nucleotides line up with TRBD1. The germline V gene encodes CDR1 MNHNY and CDR2 SVGAGI (reference sequence). The length of the CDR3 is 12 residues. J was trimmed by 7 bases and V by 6 bases; bases with no gene match: 3. CDR3 residues: CASSPTGNIQYF. The CDR3 bases are TGTGCCAGCAGCCCGACAGGGAACATTCAGTACTTC.